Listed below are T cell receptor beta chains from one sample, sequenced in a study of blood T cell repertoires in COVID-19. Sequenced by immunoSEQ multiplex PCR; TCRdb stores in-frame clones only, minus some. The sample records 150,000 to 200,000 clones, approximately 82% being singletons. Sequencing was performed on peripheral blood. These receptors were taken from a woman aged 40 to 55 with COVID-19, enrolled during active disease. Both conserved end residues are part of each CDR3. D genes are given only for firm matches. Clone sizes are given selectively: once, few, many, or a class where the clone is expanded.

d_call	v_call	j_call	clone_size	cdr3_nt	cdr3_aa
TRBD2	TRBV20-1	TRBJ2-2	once	TGCAGTGCTAGTAGACTAGCGGGGACCTTCATGGACACCGGGGAGCTGTTTTTT	CSASRLAGTFMDTGELFF
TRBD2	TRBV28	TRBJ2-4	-	TGTGCCAGCAGGGGGGGAGGGGTCGTTCAGTACTTC	CASRGGGVVQYF
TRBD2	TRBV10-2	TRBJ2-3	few	TGCGCCAGCAGTTTAGCGGGGGGGCCGGATACGCAGTATTTT	CASSLAGGPDTQYF
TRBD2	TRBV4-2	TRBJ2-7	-	TGTGCCAGCAGCCAAGGTCATCGGCGGACTAGCGGGAAGTTCTACGAGCAGTACTTC	CASSQGHRRTSGKFYEQYF
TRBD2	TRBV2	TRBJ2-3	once	TGTGCCAGCAGTGCTACTAGCGGGAGCACAGATACGCAGTATTTT	CASSATSGSTDTQYF
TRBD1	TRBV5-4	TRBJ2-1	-	TGTGCCAGCAGCTCGCGGGCAGGGGGTGGTTTCTACAATGAGCAGTTCTTC	CASSSRAGGGFYNEQFF
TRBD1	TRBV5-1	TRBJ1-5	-	TGCGCCAGCAGCTTGGAGGGACAGAAAGATCAGCCCCAGCATTTT	CASSLEGQKDQPQHF
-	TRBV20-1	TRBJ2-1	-	TGCAGTGTTAGTCATGGCAGGGCAGGCAATGAGCAGTTCTTC	CSVSHGRAGNEQFF
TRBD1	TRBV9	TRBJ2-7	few	TGTGCCAGCAGTGACCGGGACAGGGTTAGCGAGCAGTACTTC	CASSDRDRVSEQYF
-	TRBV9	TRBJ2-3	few	TGTGCCAGCAGCGAGCCCGACTCCCCGGAGACGCAGTATTTT	CASSEPDSPETQYF
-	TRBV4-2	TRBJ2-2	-	TGTGCCAGCAGCCAAGTATCAGGGACGAACACCGGGGAGCTGTTTTTT	CASSQVSGTNTGELFF
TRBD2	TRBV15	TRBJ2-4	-	TGTGCCACCAGCCTCGCGGGGGGGTCCAAAAACATTCAGTACTTC	CATSLAGGSKNIQYF
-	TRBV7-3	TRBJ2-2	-	TGTGCCAGCAAAAGTGGAGGGCCCACCGGGGAGCTGTTTTTT	CASKSGGPTGELFF
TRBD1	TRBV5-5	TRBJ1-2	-	TGTGCCAGCAGCTGGAGGGACAGCCACTCCTATGGCTACACCTTC	CASSWRDSHSYGYTF
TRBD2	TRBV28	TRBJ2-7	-	TGTGCCAGCAGTTCTCCGGCTAGCGGGAGGGGCCACGAGCAGTACTTC	CASSSPASGRGHEQYF